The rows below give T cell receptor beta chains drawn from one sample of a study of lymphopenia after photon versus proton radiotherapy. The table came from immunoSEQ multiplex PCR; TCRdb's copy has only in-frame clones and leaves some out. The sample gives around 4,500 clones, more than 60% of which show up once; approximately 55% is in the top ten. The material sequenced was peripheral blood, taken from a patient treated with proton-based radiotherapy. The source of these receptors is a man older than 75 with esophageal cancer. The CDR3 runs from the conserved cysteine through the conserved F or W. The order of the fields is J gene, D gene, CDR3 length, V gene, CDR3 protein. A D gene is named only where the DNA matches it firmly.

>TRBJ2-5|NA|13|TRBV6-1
CASRALGSGTQYF
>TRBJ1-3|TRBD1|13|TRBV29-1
CSVEQGGVDTIYF
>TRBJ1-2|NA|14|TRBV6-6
CASSYSPGNYGYTF
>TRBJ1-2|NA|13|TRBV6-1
CASSEPGASGYTF
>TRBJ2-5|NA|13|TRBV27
CASSLGSQETQYF
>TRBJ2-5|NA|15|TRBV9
CASSSRMGYQETQYF
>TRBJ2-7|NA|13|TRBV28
CASSPAQPGEQYF
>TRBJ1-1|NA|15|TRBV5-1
CASSQTQGWDTEAFF
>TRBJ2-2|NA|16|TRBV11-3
CASSEGQGIDTGELFF
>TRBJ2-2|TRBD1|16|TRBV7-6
CASSSGQGFRAGELFF
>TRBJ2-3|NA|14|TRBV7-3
CASSSTSPRDTQYF
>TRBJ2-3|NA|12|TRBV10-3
CAISDSTDTQYF
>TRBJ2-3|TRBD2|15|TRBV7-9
CASSLGAGGRDTQYF
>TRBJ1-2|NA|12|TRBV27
CASSVDGYGYTF
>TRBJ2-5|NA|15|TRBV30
CAWSRRGRNGETQYF
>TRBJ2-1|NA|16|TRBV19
CASSYSSGMMNNEQFF
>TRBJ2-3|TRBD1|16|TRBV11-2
CASSPPPDRVSDTQYF
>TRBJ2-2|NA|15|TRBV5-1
CASSLRAEDTGELFF
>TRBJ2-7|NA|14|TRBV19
CASNQEGRTYEQYF